This TCR beta chain was captured by sequencing in a study of identical twins. General study findings and limits: Among out-of-frame alpha sequences shared by twins, low generation probability occurred in excess. Carriage of fewer insertions was seen in abundant cord blood beta clonotypes, whereas memory repertoires showed none.

This clonotype was seen many times. Its antigen is as yet unknown. V lost 6 bases, J lost 8 bases, and 10 bases lay in between. Germline V gene sequence: CDR1 SNHLY, CDR2 FYNNEI. CDR3 length: 12 residues. Template switching added a universal primer site; cDNA carried unique molecular identifiers. MiXCR, run by TCRdb on the 5' RACE reads, gives a single entry per CDR3 protein. The data show roughly 150,000 distinct CDR3 sequences, under 4.5% seen once. This chain connects TRBV2 to TRBJ1-4, with a tentative D call TRBD1 (5 bases). Sequencing was performed on memory T cells sorted from blood. The receptor was derived from a man aged 18 to 29 in good health. CDR3 nucleotides: TGTGCCAGCAGGGCGGGGGTGGAAAAACTGTTTTTT. It yields the protein CASRAGVEKLFF.